This T cell receptor beta chain was identified during a study of blood T cell repertoires in COVID-19. Study-level background: Spain, Italy and the United States supplied samples that represented acute and convalescent COVID-19. PBMCs, B-cell-depleted T cells, or T cells were the source of the cDNA or gDNA that made up the material.

The V end lost 5 bases, the J end lost 5 bases, and 22 bases lay between the germline ends. From germline, CDR1 is LGHDT and CDR2 YNNKEL (reference sequence). CDR3 length: 16 residues. In the authors' workflow: Estimated nucleated cell counts came from reference gene primer amplification. Using immunoSEQ multiplex PCR, the repertoire was profiled, and TCRdb retains in-frame clones only, with some absent. V, J and clone size derive from that table, while D and trimming were established from the DNA sequence. Of about 190,000 clones detected, nearly 90% appear once; the ten largest clones hold 0.6% to 0.8%.

The origin of this receptor is a man in his fifties or sixties with acute or convalescent COVID-19. V gene TRBV3-1 (or the pseudogene TRBV3-2) combines with J gene TRBJ2-7; D might be TRBD2 (5 bases). Sequencing was carried out using peripheral blood. The CDR3 DNA reads as TGTGCCAGCAGCACAACCCCCGCCCGGGCGGAGGACGAGCAGTACTTC. Amino acid sequence: CASSTTPARAEDEQYF.